One and the same sample provided the 20 T cell receptor beta chains below, sequenced in a study of T cell responses to AZD1222 COVID-19 vaccine. Using immunoSEQ multiplex PCR, the repertoire was profiled, and TCRdb retains in-frame clones only, with some absent. The data show under 45,000 clones, less than 90% seen once. The sequenced sample was peripheral blood, obtained on day 0 of AZD1222 vaccination. These receptor sequences come from an adult in good health.

In this sample, this clone turned up once. The chain uses TRBV11-2 and TRBJ1-1; 10 bases line up with TRBD1. After removal of 3 bases from V and 5 bases from J, the junction contained 3 bases not matched to a gene. CDR1 and CDR2 (germline): SGHAT, FQNNGV. There are 14 residues in the CDR3. This chain's CDR3 is CASSFGQGVTEAFF. The DNA for the CDR3 is TGTGCCAGCAGCTTCGGACAGGGGGTAACTGAAGCTTTCTTT.

This sequence joins TRBV7-2 and TRBJ2-7; TRBD1 matches at 8 bases. Germline lookup yields CDR1 SGHTA and CDR2 FQGNSA. Germline trimming cut 0 bases from V and 1 base from J; bases unmatched to any gene: 2. The CDR3 has 15 amino acids. The CDR3 here is CASSLAGQGSYEQYF. The CDR3 DNA reads as TGTGCCAGCAGCTTAGCAGGACAGGGTTCCTACGAGCAGTACTTC. Combining the CDR3 with reference TRBV7-2 and TRBJ2-7 gives the whole variable domain GAGVSQSPSNKVTEKGKDVELRCDPISGHTALYWYRQSLGQGLEFLIYFQGNSAPDKSGLPSDRFSAERTGGSVSTLTIQRTQQEDSAVYLCASSLAGQGSYEQYFGPGTRLTVT.

This clone was seen a handful of times. This sequence joins TRBV29-1 and TRBJ2-7; 9 nucleotides line up with TRBD1. CDR3 length equals 13 residues. The V gene's germline CDR1 is SQVTM and CDR2 ANQGSEA. The ends lost 6 bases at V and 2 bases at J; junction bases unmatched: 5. CDR3 protein: CSVTGTGTYEQYF. The CDR3 DNA sequence: TGCAGCGTGACCGGGACAGGGACCTACGAGCAGTACTTC.

The V gene is TRBV2, the J gene TRBJ2-7, with D perhaps matching TRBD2 (7 bases). This CDR3 region has 13 residues. V lost 6 bases and J 2 bases, leaving 11 bases between the germline ends. CDR1 and CDR2 from the germline V gene are SNHLY and FYNNEI. CDR3 residues: CASRGGAAYEQYF. CDR3 in DNA: TGTGCCAGCAGGGGGGGGGCTGCCTACGAGCAGTACTTC. Together with reference TRBV2 and TRBJ2-7, the CDR3 gives the full variable domain: EPEVTQTPSHQVTQMGQEVILRCVPISNHLYFYWYRQILGQKVEFLVSFYNNEISEKSEIFDDQFSVERPDGSNFTLKIRSTKLEDSAMYFCASRGGAAYEQYFGPGTRLTVT.

This clone was picked up one time. The chain employs TRBV18 and TRBJ1-5; D possibly corresponds to TRBD1 (6 bases). This CDR3 is 15 amino acids long. With 1 base removed from V and 4 bases from J, the gap between germline ends came to 11 bases. CDR1 and CDR2 from the germline V gene are KGHSH and LQKENI. The CDR3 nucleotides read TGTGCCAGCTCACCACAACAGGGTGGTAATCAGCCCCAGCATTTT. This encodes CASSPQQGGNQPQHF.

The chain's CDR3 is CASSPGDFYGYTF. CDR3 sequence (DNA): TGCGCCAGCAGCCCAGGGGACTTCTATGGCTACACCTTC. The chain links TRBV5-1 to TRBJ1-2; D might be TRBD1 (6 bases). Germline V gene data show CDR1 as SGHRS and CDR2 as YFSETQ. The CDR3 consists of 13 residues. V lost 4 bases to trimming and J lost 4 bases, with 11 bases between them.

The chain links TRBV2 to TRBJ1-2; tentatively, D is TRBD1 (6 bases). CDR3 length: 14 amino acids. The ends were cut back, 6 bases at V and 4 bases at J, with 15 bases in the middle. The germline V gene encodes CDR1 SNHLY and CDR2 FYNNEI. Here the CDR3 reads CASSSIQGLYGYTF. The CDR3 DNA follows: TGTGCCAGCAGCAGCATACAGGGCCTCTATGGCTACACCTTC.

This chain connects TRBV5-1 to TRBJ1-2, with no clear D. Trimming shortened V by 1 base and J by 5 bases, and 12 bases separated the two germline ends. This CDR3 contains 14 residues. CDR1 and CDR2 from the germline V gene are SGHRS and YFSETQ. Here the CDR3 reads CASSLTSAGYGYTF. DNA for the CDR3: TGCGCCAGCAGCTTGACATCGGCGGGGTATGGCTACACCTTC.

The chain recombines TRBV6-5 with TRBJ1-2; TRBD1 might be the D (6 bases). Germline-derived CDR1 and CDR2 are MNHEY and SVGAGI. V was pared by 8 bases and J by 0 bases, with 13 bases between. The CDR3 runs 14 residues. The CDR3 loop is CASQPRGPNYGYTF. The CDR3 nucleotides are TGTGCCAGCCAACCCCGGGGGCCTAACTATGGCTACACCTTC.

The chain employs TRBV5-4 and TRBJ2-3; TRBD2 matches 11 bases. CDR1 SGHNT and CDR2 YYREEE come from the germline V gene (reference sequence). The junction had 10 bases not matched to a gene; V was cut back by 4 bases and J by 0 bases. This CDR3 contains 18 residues. For the CDR3, the DNA is TGTGCCAGCAGCGCCCCCAGGGGACTAGCGGATAGCACAGATACGCAGTATTTT. Protein product: CASSAPRGLADSTDTQYF.

The chain recombines TRBV29-1 with TRBJ2-7; TRBD2 agrees at 8 bases. CDR1 and CDR2 (germline): SQVTM, ANQGSEA. V dropped 4 bases and J dropped 6; count of bases not matched to a gene: 8. CDR3 length: 13 residues. The CDR3 reads CSVVGGRGGEQYF. The CDR3 region has the DNA TGCAGCGTTGTCGGGGGTCGGGGGGGCGAGCAGTACTTC.

CDR3 in amino acids: CASSGAGTGGPWEQYF. The CDR3, as DNA: TGTGCCAGCAGCGGAGCTGGGACAGGCGGTCCGTGGGAGCAGTACTTC. The rearrangement uses TRBV7-9 and TRBJ2-7; 8 positions match TRBD1. This CDR3 spans 16 amino acids. After removal of 5 bases from V and 7 bases from J, the junction contained 16 bases not matched to a gene. In germline, CDR1 is SEHNR, CDR2 FQNEAQ (reference sequence).

This chain connects TRBV11-3 to TRBJ2-1, with D hard to call. Germline V CDR1 and CDR2: SGHNT, YENEEA. Trimming stripped 0 bases from V and 6 bases from J, with 9 bases between. This CDR3 has 14 amino acids. The CDR3 DNA reads as TGTGCCAGCAGCTTAGATGCTCGGTTCAATGAGCAGTTCTTC. This sequence encodes CASSLDARFNEQFF.

Only a few counts were recorded for this clone. V usage is TRBV6-5 and J usage is TRBJ1-6; 7 nucleotides agree with TRBD1. Germline trimming cut 7 bases from V and 9 bases from J; bases unmatched to any gene: 6. Germline V gene data show CDR1 as MNHEY and CDR2 as SVGAGI. This CDR3 contains 13 residues. The CDR3 sequence is CASTSGGISPLHF. CDR3 DNA: TGTGCCAGCACCTCAGGGGGGATTTCACCCCTCCACTTT.

J is TRBJ1-4 and V is TRBV5-6; tentative D call: TRBD1 (6 bases). The V and J ends lost 1 base and 4 bases respectively, with 17 bases between them. Germline CDR1 is SGHDT and CDR2 is YYEEEE. CDR3 length: 17 residues. The CDR3 nucleotides are TGTGCCAGCAGCTTGCGACCAACAGGGTCCCGTAATGAAAAACTGTTTTTT. Its translation: CASSLRPTGSRNEKLFF.

The chain carries TRBV14 and TRBJ2-3, with D possibly TRBD2 on 5 matching bases. With 4 bases removed from V and 1 base from J, the gap between germline ends came to 15 bases. Per germline, CDR1 SGHDN and CDR2 FVKESK. The CDR3 is 16 amino acids. As DNA, the CDR3 is TGTGCCAGCAGCCCCCTGGCCGGAGCGGGCACAGATACGCAGTATTTT. Translated, it gives CASSPLAGAGTDTQYF.

The chain recombines TRBV27 with TRBJ1-4, with D uncertain. This CDR3 is 15 amino acids long. V was pared by 0 bases and J by 4 bases, with 9 bases between. The germline V gene encodes CDR1 MNHEY and CDR2 SMNVEV (reference sequence). The CDR3 sequence: CASSLSGGYNEKLFF. The CDR3 DNA sequence: TGTGCCAGCAGTTTATCGGGAGGGTATAATGAAAAACTGTTTTTT. The entire variable domain, with the rest obtained from reference TRBV27 and TRBJ1-4, is as follows: EAQVTQNPRYLITVTGKKLTVTCSQNMNHEYMSWYRQDPGLGLRQIYYSMNVEVTDKGDVPEGYKVSRKEKRNFPLILESPSPNQTSLYFCASSLSGGYNEKLFFGSGTQLSVL.

The rearrangement joins TRBV29-1 to TRBJ2-5, with a weak D call TRBD2 (5 bases). This CDR3 is built from 13 residues. V was clipped by 4 bases and J by 4 bases, with 13 bases between them. Germline values: CDR1 SQVTM, CDR2 ANQGSEA. CDR3 region: CSVVAQTGETQYF. The DNA of the CDR3 is TGCAGCGTTGTAGCGCAAACGGGAGAGACCCAGTACTTC.

This clone was detected a few times. The V call is TRBV21-1, the J call TRBJ1-5. TRBV21-1 is given as a pseudogene. There are 17 residues in the CDR3. The CDR3 here is CASSKEYFFQRVQPQHF. Here the CDR3 DNA reads TGTGCCAGCAGCAAAGAATATTTCTTCCAGCGAGTACAGCCCCAGCATTTT.

The chain's CDR3 is CASSYTRTPNSYEQYF. The CDR3 DNA follows: TGTGCCAGCAGCTACACGCGAACCCCAAATTCATACGAGCAGTACTTC. V usage is TRBV7-9 and J usage is TRBJ2-7; D remains ambiguous. CDR3 length: 16 amino acids. CDR1 is SEHNR and CDR2 is FQNEAQ in the germline V gene (reference sequence). V lost 4 bases, J lost 4 bases, and 20 bases lay in between.